This record looks at one T cell receptor beta chain sequence and its context. The repertoire was sequenced with immunoSEQ multiplex PCR; TCRdb's copy has only in-frame clones and lacks some. The sample lists about 160,000 clones, approximately 81% seen once, with roughly a tenth in the top ten. This specimen comes from a study of blood T cell repertoires in COVID-19. Background on the study: Both acute and convalescent COVID-19 samples were obtained from the United States, Italy and Spain.

J was trimmed by 5 bases and V by 0 bases; bases with no gene match: 1. Germline V gene lookup returns CDR1 SGHTA and CDR2 FQGTGA. The CDR3 loop spans 15 amino acids. Input material: peripheral blood. The genes are TRBV7-3 and TRBJ2-3; 11 bases are shared with TRBD2. This TCR came from a woman aged 80 or over with active or convalescent COVID-19. The CDR3 spells CASSLTLAGGDTQYF. CDR3 nucleotides: TGTGCCAGCAGCTTAACGCTAGCGGGAGGAGATACGCAGTATTTT. Complete variable domain (other parts from reference TRBV7-3 and TRBJ2-3): GAGVSQTPSNKVTEKGKYVELRCDPISGHTALYWYRQSLGQGPEFLIYFQGTGAADDSGLPNDRFFAVRPEGSVSTLKIQRTERGDSAVYLCASSLTLAGGDTQYFGPGTRLTVL.